This T cell receptor beta chain is from a study of read filtering for tumor transcriptome and immune sequencing (dated by TCRdb to the early 2020s). With regard to the full study: The cohort had under 20 male and approximately 15 female patients with a mean age of roughly 70 years, ranging from about 45 to 90. A main aim was a read-filtering strategy for immune repertoire data, specifically whether clonotypes supported by a single read should be removed. Whole-transcriptome libraries were prepared with the TruSeq RNA Access Library Prep Kit after DNase treatment. TCR repertoires obtained by targeted immune repertoire sequencing and by bulk whole-transcriptome sequencing performed on the same bone marrow samples were compared. By revised international staging, about 8 patients were R-ISS I, approximately 15 were R-ISS II and about seven were R-ISS III. TCR-region mapped reads per sample ranged from about 4.05 to 10.27 million with IR-seq versus only roughly 85 to 1273 with RNA-seq. Points the paper makes about the study in general: In IR-seq, single-read clonotypes were approximately 80% of clonotypes but around 3.2% of total reads; in RNA-seq they were 74.6% of clonotypes and 35% to 45% of reads. The sorted CD138-negative fraction was not purified T cells but a mixed bone marrow immune population. IR-seq captured clonotypes at much higher depth and more reliably than RNA-seq, and smaller IR-seq throughput sufficed to identify most shared clonotypes. Removing single-read clonotypes increased the correlation between IR-seq and RNA-seq shared clonotype proportions.

Deletion took 1 base off V and 10 bases off J, with a span of 17 bases between the germline ends. The CDR3 holds 14 amino acids from the cysteine to the phenylalanine. Solely the CDR3 DNA is kept, with 42 bases framed from the first base. Per the germline V gene (reference sequence), GTSNPN is the CDR1 and SVGIG is the CDR2. Starting from roughly 0.4 ug RNA, TCR libraries were constructed with the Immunoverse kit using molecular barcoded adaptors that cover the alpha/delta and beta/gamma chains. The same RNA used for transcriptome sequencing was used for TCR library preparation. Sequencing of the TCR libraries was done on an Illumina HiSeq 4000 with 2 x 150 cycles. In the paper's pipeline: TCR reads were aligned to human V, D, J and C references and assembled into CDR3 clonotypes with MiXCR, including quality filtering and error correction. The tcR package in R was used for analysis of clonotype counts and gene usage diversity. For inspection of raw mapping reads, RNA-seq reads were mapped by STAR aligner version 2.5.3a onto GRCh37 of the human genome. To test how sequencing depth affects detected clonotypes, IR-seq fastq files were randomly downsampled with Seqtk 1.3. The public sequencing data were trimmed at Q25 with fastp and processed into clonotypes with MiXCR by TCRdb, which kept only in-frame beta chains. For every CDR3 protein sequence, its rows merge into one entry that carries the most common genes and DNA. The V and J calls come from TCRdb's annotation, not from the publication. Counted in this sample were 40,000 to 50,000 distinct CDR3 sequences; 13% of them appeared once. The ten largest clones add up to around 28% of the sample.

Every patient had bone marrow sampled at the time of active disease. Ficoll-Hypaque density gradient centrifugation was used to isolate bone marrow mononuclear cells. Myeloma plasma cells were removed and CD138-negative cells were obtained by negative selection following labeling with CD138 magnetic microbeads on a MACS separator. The purity of the isolated cells was checked by flow cytometry with CD138 antibodies on an Attune NxT. TRIzol reagent was used to extract total RNA, and a NanoDrop spectrophotometer was used to quantify the extracted RNA. For each patient, the CD138-negative bone marrow sample underwent paired RNA-seq and IR-seq. This clonotype has ten or more counts. Its antigen target is currently unknown. The sample holds no much larger clone one base away, and base qualities are not on file.

The specimen was a population of CD138-negative cells sorted from bone marrow. The sample's cell subset or site label is to be understood as: bone marrow mononuclear cells depleted of CD138+ plasma/myeloma cells by negative magnetic selection. The chain uses TRBV30 and TRBJ2-1; TRBD2 could be the D gene, as 6 bases match. The TCR comes from a donor aged 40 or over with multiple myeloma. The CDR3 region has the sequence CAWSAEAGLKEQFF. Here is the DNA: TGTGCCTGGAGTGCTGAGGCGGGATTAAAGGAGCAGTTCTTC.